This TCR beta chain was sequenced during a study of blood T cell repertoires in COVID-19. Turning to the study itself: COVID-19 samples from acute and convalescent phases originated in the United States, Italy and Spain. T cells, B-cell-depleted T cells, or PBMCs supplied cDNA or gDNA.

Original processing methods: Reference gene primer amplification yielded estimated nucleated cell counts. Clones were read by immunoSEQ multiplex PCR, and TCRdb kept only the in-frame ones, dropping some. D and trimming come from the DNA, and the V and J calls and clone size come from that table. The data hold 270,000 or so clones, with around 86% observed a single time. The sample taken for sequencing was peripheral blood. This receptor was taken from a human donor in a cohort sampled during active COVID-19.

The DNA for the CDR3 is TGTGCCAGCAGCTTGACAGGGGACGGCAATCAGCCCCAGCATTTT. Protein sequence: CASSLTGDGNQPQHF. The chain uses TRBV11-2 and TRBJ1-5; TRBD1 aligns across 8 bases. The V segment lost 3 bases and the J segment 2 bases; nucleotides outside the gene matches: 3. The CDR3 runs to 15 residues. CDR1 is SGHAT and CDR2 is FQNNGV in the germline V gene.